Shown below are 8 T cell receptor beta chains from a single sample sequenced in a study of OX40 agonist ivuxolimab in advanced cancers. TCRdb's table, derived via immunoSEQ multiplex PCR, lists solely in-frame clones and lacks some. Here the sample spans tens of thousands of clones, more than 75% being singletons. This material consisted of CD4+ or CD8+ T cells sorted from blood, taken in a trial of the OX40 agonist ivuxolimab. The receptors shown here come from an adult with an advanced solid tumor such as melanoma, head and neck, liver or kidney cancer.

The chain uses TRBV28 and TRBJ1-1; no definite D call. The germline V gene has CDR1 MDHEN and CDR2 SYDVKM. With 6 bases removed from V and 2 bases from J, the gap between germline ends came to 4 bases. This CDR3 contains 11 residues. DNA of the CDR3: TGTGCCAGCAGGGAAAACACTGAAGCTTTCTTT. It encodes CASRENTEAFF.

The chain is built from TRBV5-1 and TRBJ2-2; D possibly corresponds to TRBD1 (5 bases). This CDR3 comprises 15 residues. The V end lost 7 bases, the J end lost 2 bases, and 15 bases lay between the germline ends. The germline V gene has CDR1 SGHRS and CDR2 YFSETQ. The CDR3 sequence: CASSLIGANTGELFF. The CDR3 coding sequence is TGCGCCAGCTCCCTTATAGGGGCTAACACCGGGGAGCTGTTTTTT.

The chain is built from TRBV5-6 and TRBJ1-1, with 7 bases identical to TRBD1. The CDR3 has 14 residues. V shed 4 bases, J shed 3 bases, and the junction held 6 bases outside the gene matches. Germline V CDR1 and CDR2: SGHDT, YYEEEE. DNA of the CDR3: TGTGCCAGCAGCCTACAGGGGAGATACACTGAAGCTTTCTTT. Translation: CASSLQGRYTEAFF.

The CDR3 DNA reads as TGTGCCAGCAGTGACATGACAGGCTCCTACGAGCAGTACGTC. Protein product: CASSDMTGSYEQYV. This chain joins TRBV6-5 and TRBJ2-7; weak D call: TRBD1 (6 bases). Per germline, CDR1 MNHEY and CDR2 SVGAGI. V was pared by 5 bases and J by 0 bases, with 11 bases between. CDR3 length: 14 residues.

This clone was recorded once. This chain links TRBV28 with TRBJ2-3, with D hard to call. This CDR3 spans 12 amino acids. The V and J ends lost 6 bases and 4 bases respectively, with 8 bases between them. Germline assignment: CDR1 MDHEN and CDR2 SYDVKM. The CDR3 reads CASSLNSDTQYF. The CDR3 DNA is TGTGCCAGCAGCCTTAACTCAGATACGCAGTATTTT.

This rearrangement joins TRBV28 to TRBJ2-1; D is undetermined. This CDR3 has 14 residues. CDR1 is MDHEN and CDR2 is SYDVKM in the germline V gene. With 5 bases removed from V and 3 bases from J, the gap between germline ends came to 11 bases. For the CDR3, the DNA is TGTGCCAGCAGTCTTACAGCGAACTACAATGAGCAGTTCTTC. It yields the protein CASSLTANYNEQFF. The full variable domain, its missing parts supplied by reference TRBV28 and TRBJ2-1, is DVKVTQSSRYLVKRTGEKVFLECVQDMDHENMFWYRQDPGLGLRLIYFSYDVKMKEKGDIPEGYSVSREKKERFSLILESASTNQTSMYLCASSLTANYNEQFFGPGTRLTVL.

The V gene is TRBV5-1, the J gene TRBJ2-5; 12 bases align to TRBD2. The CDR3 totals 16 residues. Germline V lookup: CDR1 SGHRS, CDR2 YFSETQ. V trimming: 0 bases; J trimming: 2 bases; junction bases outside the gene matches: 2. The CDR3 spells CASSLGLAGAQETQYF. CDR3 in DNA: TGCGCCAGCAGCTTGGGACTAGCGGGGGCGCAAGAGACCCAGTACTTC.

The gene calls are TRBV5-1 and TRBJ2-5, with 16 bases matching TRBD2. CDR1 and CDR2 from the germline V gene are SGHRS and YFSETQ. This CDR3 spans 18 amino acids. V gave up 4 bases and J gave up 5 bases; unmatched junction bases: 11. The CDR3 nucleotides read TGCGCCAGCAGCGGCCCCGGGACTAGCGGGGGGGCTAGGGAGACCCAGTACTTC. Translating it yields CASSGPGTSGGARETQYF.